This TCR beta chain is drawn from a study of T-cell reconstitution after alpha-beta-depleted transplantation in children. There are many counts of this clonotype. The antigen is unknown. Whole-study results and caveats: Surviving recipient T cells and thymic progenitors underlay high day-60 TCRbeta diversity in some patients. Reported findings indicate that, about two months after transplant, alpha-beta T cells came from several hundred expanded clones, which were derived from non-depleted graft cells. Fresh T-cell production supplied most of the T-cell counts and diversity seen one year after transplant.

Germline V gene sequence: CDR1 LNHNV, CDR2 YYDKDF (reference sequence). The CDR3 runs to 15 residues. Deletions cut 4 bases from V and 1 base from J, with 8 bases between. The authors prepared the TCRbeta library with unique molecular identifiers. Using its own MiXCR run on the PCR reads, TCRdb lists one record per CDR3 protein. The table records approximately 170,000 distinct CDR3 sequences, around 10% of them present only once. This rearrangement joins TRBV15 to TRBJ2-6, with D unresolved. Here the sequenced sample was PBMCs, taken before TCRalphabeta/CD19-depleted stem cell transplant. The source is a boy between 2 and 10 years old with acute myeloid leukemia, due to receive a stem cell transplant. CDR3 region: CATSNPGSGANVLTF. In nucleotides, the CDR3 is TGTGCCACCAGCAACCCTGGGTCTGGGGCCAACGTCCTGACTTTC.